This paragraph reports one T cell receptor (beta chain). Its matching antigen is unknown. CDR3 length equals 13 residues. The germline V gene encodes CDR1 SEHNR and CDR2 FQNEAQ (reference sequence). Trimming left V 4 bases short and J 3 bases short, with 9 bases between. The entry originates in a study of Ad26.COV2.S vaccination and SARS-CoV-2 variants. Overall study findings and caveats: Possibly, TCR breadth and depth analyses underestimated total T cell responses. The study found higher spike-specific TCR breadth in vaccine than placebo recipients. Reported post-vaccination CD8+ and CD4+ T cell responses to spike showed substantial breadth. Vaccine and placebo recipients had similar non-spike TCR breadth.

The repertoire was sequenced with immunoSEQ multiplex PCR; TCRdb's copy has only in-frame clones and lacks some. Here the sample spans hundreds of thousands of clones, roughly nine tenths being singletons. This TCR was recovered from a human donor who had recovered from COVID-19. The specimen was peripheral blood, collected after recovery from COVID-19. The J gene is TRBJ1-2, the V gene TRBV7-9; D is possibly TRBD1 (5 bases). DNA of the CDR3: TGTGCCAGCAGCTCCAGGGTTGACTATGGCTACACCTTC. Protein: CASSSRVDYGYTF.